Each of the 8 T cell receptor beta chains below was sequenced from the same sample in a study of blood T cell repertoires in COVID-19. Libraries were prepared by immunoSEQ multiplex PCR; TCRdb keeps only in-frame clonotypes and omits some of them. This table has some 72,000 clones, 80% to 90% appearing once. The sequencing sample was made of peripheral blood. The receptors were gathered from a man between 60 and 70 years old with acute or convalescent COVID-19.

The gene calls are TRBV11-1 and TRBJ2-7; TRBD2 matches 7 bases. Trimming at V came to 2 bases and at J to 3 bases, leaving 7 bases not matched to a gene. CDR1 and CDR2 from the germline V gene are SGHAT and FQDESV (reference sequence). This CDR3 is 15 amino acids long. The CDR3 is CASSLTSATHYEQYF. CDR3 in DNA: TGTGCCAGCAGCTTAACTAGCGCAACTCACTACGAGCAGTACTTC.

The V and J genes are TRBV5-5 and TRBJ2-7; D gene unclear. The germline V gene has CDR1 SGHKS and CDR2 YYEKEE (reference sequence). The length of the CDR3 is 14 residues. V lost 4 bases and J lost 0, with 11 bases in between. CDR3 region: CASSPGWSSYEQYF. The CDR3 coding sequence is TGTGCCAGCAGCCCCGGCTGGAGCTCCTACGAGCAGTACTTC.

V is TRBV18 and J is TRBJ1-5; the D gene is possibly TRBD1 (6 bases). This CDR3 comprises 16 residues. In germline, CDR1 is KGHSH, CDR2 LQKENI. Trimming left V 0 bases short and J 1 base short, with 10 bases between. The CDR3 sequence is CASSPPGQGSNQPQHF. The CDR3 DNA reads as TGTGCCAGCTCACCACCAGGGCAGGGGAGCAATCAGCCCCAGCATTTT.

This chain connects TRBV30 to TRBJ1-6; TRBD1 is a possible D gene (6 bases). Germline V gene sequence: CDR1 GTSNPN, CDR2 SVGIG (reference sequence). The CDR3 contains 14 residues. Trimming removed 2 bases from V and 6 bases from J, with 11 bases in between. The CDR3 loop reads CAWSRTALNSPLHF. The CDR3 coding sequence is TGTGCCTGGAGTAGGACAGCTCTTAATTCACCCCTCCACTTT.

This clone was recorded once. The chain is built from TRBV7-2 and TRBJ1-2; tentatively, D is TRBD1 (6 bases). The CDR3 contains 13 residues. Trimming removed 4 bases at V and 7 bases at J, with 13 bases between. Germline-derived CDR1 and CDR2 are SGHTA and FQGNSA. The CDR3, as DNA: TGTGCCAGCAGCTCCTACGGGACATTTGGCTACACCTTC. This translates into CASSSYGTFGYTF.

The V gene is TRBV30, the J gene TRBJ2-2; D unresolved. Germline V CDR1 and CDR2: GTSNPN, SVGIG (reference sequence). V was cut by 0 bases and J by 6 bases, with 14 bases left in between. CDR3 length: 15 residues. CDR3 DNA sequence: TGTGCCTGGAGTGTACTCGGTGGGCCATCCGGGGAGCTGTTTTTT. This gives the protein CAWSVLGGPSGELFF.

This CDR3 reads CASSLGGSSYNEQFF. The CDR3 DNA sequence: TGTGCCAGCAGTTTAGGAGGGAGCTCCTACAATGAGCAGTTCTTC. The V call is TRBV27, the J call TRBJ2-1, with D perhaps matching TRBD2 (6 bases). Germline V gene lookup returns CDR1 MNHEY and CDR2 SMNVEV (reference sequence). This CDR3 has 15 amino acids. V was pared by 2 bases and J by 0 bases, with 8 bases between.

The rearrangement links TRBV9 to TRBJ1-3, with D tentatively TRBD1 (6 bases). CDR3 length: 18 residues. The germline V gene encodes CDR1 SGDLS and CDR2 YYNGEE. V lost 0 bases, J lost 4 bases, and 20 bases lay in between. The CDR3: CASSVAGSVGAAGNTIYF. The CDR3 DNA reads TGTGCCAGCAGCGTAGCGGGATCTGTGGGGGCAGCGGGAAACACCATATATTTT.